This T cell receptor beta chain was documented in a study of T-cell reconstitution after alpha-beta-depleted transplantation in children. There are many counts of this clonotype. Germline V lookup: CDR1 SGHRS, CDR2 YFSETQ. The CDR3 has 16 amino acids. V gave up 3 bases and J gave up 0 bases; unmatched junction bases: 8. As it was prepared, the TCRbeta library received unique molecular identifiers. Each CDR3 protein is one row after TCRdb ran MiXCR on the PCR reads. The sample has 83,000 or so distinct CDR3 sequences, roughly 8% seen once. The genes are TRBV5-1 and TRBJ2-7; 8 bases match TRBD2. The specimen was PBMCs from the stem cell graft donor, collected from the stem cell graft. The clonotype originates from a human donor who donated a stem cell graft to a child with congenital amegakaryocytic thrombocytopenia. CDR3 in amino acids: CASSSLPGGSSYEQYF. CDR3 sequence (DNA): TGCGCCAGCAGCTCTCTCCCGGGGGGGTCCTCCTACGAGCAGTACTTC.